These 20 T cell receptor beta chains were sequenced from one sample in a study of CD8+ T cells in alopecia areata. Investigators isolated RNA and reverse transcribed it into cDNA to act as the sequencing template. TCRdb's table, derived via immunoSEQ multiplex PCR, lists solely in-frame clones and lacks some. The sample has 180,000 or so clones, roughly 46% seen once. The treatment denotes: oral pan-JAK inhibitor, 5-10 mg twice daily. The source was CD8+ T cells sorted from blood, collected around week 54, from a patient treated with tofacitinib. The receptor set was obtained from a human donor with alopecia areata.

CDR3 protein: CAWSPQGNYGYTF. The DNA of the CDR3 is TGTGCCTGGAGTCCGCAAGGGAACTATGGCTACACCTTC. The V and J genes are TRBV30 and TRBJ1-2; D not certain. This CDR3 contains 13 residues. Germline values: CDR1 GTSNPN, CDR2 SVGIG (reference sequence). Trimming pared 2 bases from V and 2 bases from J, leaving 9 bases between.

V and J are TRBV30 and TRBJ1-2; unclear D gene. CDR1 and CDR2 (germline): GTSNPN, SVGIG (reference sequence). The CDR3 contains 15 residues. Trimming cost V 5 bases and J 3 bases, with 19 bases left between them. The CDR3: CAWGGENSPYYGYTF. The CDR3 coding sequence is TGTGCCTGGGGTGGTGAAAACAGCCCCTACTATGGCTACACCTTC.

The chain uses TRBV30 and TRBJ2-1, with D perhaps being TRBD1 or TRBD2 (6 bases each). V shed 1 base and J shed 4 bases, with 14 bases lying between them. CDR3 length: 15 residues. CDR1 GTSNPN and CDR2 SVGIG come from the germline V gene (reference sequence). DNA for the CDR3: TGTGCCTGGAGTGAGGAGGGGGGTTTTTACAATGAGCAGTTCTTC. This codes for CAWSEEGGFYNEQFF.

The CDR3 coding sequence is TGCGCCAGCAGCTTACCCGGGGAAGAGACCCAGTACTTC. Translating it yields CASSLPGEETQYF. The chain uses TRBV5-1 and TRBJ2-5, with a weak D call TRBD2 (5 bases). The CDR3 runs 13 residues. The ends were cut back, 2 bases at V and 3 bases at J, with 8 bases in the middle. Germline V gene sequence: CDR1 SGHRS, CDR2 YFSETQ. Looking up the rest from reference TRBV5-1 and TRBJ2-5 gives the full variable domain: KAGVTQTPRYLIKTRGQQVTLSCSPISGHRSVSWYQQTPGQGLQFLFEYFSETQRNKGNFPGRFSGRQFSNSRSEMNVSTLELGDSALYLCASSLPGEETQYFGPGTRLLVL.

This clone was recorded at least ten times. The chain uses TRBV14 and TRBJ2-1; TRBD2 matches 7 bases. Germline lookup yields CDR1 SGHDN and CDR2 FVKESK. With V trimmed by 1 base and J by 8 bases, 14 bases remained unmatched. This CDR3 has 17 amino acids. CDR3 in DNA: TGTGCCAGCAGCCAAGGAAAGGAAGGACCTGGGAGGGATGAGCAGTTCTTC. Protein product: CASSQGKEGPGRDEQFF.

This clone was found a few times. The V gene is TRBV5-1, the J gene TRBJ2-7; D tentatively fits TRBD1 or TRBD2 (5 bases each). Germline V gene data show CDR1 as SGHRS and CDR2 as YFSETQ. The CDR3 has 16 residues. V lost 0 bases and J 2 bases, leaving 15 bases between the germline ends. CDR3 sequence: CASSLGRGRPTYEQYF. Written as DNA, the CDR3 is TGCGCCAGCAGCTTGGGACGGGGCCGGCCCACCTACGAGCAGTACTTC.

This clone was picked up a small number of times. V gene TRBV7-3 combines with J gene TRBJ2-1, with 10 bases lining up with TRBD2. The germline gives CDR1 SGHTA, CDR2 FQGTGA. V was pared by 2 bases and J by 7 bases, with 5 bases of the junction left unmatched. The CDR3 extends over 15 amino acids. CDR3 sequence: CASSLLAGAPNEQFF. The DNA for the CDR3 is TGTGCCAGCAGCTTACTAGCGGGGGCACCAAATGAGCAGTTCTTC.

The chain uses TRBV7-2 and TRBJ2-5, with TRBD2 matching over 8 bases. V lost 4 bases, J lost 1 base, and 14 bases stayed unmatched. The CDR3 has 18 amino acids. In germline, CDR1 is SGHTA, CDR2 FQGNSA. DNA of the CDR3: TGTGCCAGCAGCTCTGGACTAGCACCTTCCCTCCTCCAAGAGACCCAGTACTTC. It encodes CASSSGLAPSLLQETQYF.

Here the CDR3 reads CASSATGGGSQPQHF. The CDR3 DNA reads as TGTGCCAGCAGCGCCACCGGGGGGGGAAGTCAGCCCCAGCATTTT. This rearrangement joins TRBV9 to TRBJ1-5; D may be TRBD1 (5 bases). V was shortened by 3 bases and J by 6 bases, with 16 bases between the two germline ends. Germline V gene sequence: CDR1 SGDLS, CDR2 YYNGEE. The CDR3 runs 15 residues.

This chain links TRBV7-9 with TRBJ2-1, with a tentative D call TRBD1 (6 bases). V lost 4 bases and J 0 bases, leaving 16 bases between the germline ends. From germline, CDR1 is SEHNR and CDR2 FQNEAQ (reference sequence). The CDR3 is 17 residues long. The CDR3: CASSSPATGPSYNEQFF. In nucleotides, the CDR3 is TGTGCCAGCAGCTCCCCTGCCACAGGGCCCTCCTACAATGAGCAGTTCTTC. Drawing the rest from reference TRBV7-9 and TRBJ2-1, the complete variable domain is DTGVSQNPRHKITKRGQNVTFRCDPISEHNRLYWYRQTLGQGPEFLTYFQNEAQLEKSRLLSDRFSAERPKGSFSTLEIQRTEQGDSAMYLCASSSPATGPSYNEQFFGPGTRLTVL.

This clone was found a few times. The rearrangement joins TRBV5-1 to TRBJ2-7; the D gene is possibly TRBD2 (6 bases). CDR1 is SGHRS, CDR2 YFSETQ, per germline. The CDR3 extends over 17 amino acids. Trimming removed 0 bases at V and 3 bases at J, with 19 bases between. DNA for the CDR3: TGCGCCAGCAGCTTGGCCGGGCAGGGCCTAGCGATCTACGAGCAGTACTTC. Translating gives CASSLAGQGLAIYEQYF.

This clone turned up a few times. The chain employs TRBV4-2 and TRBJ2-3; no clear D gene. In germline, CDR1 is LGHNA, CDR2 YNFKEQ. This CDR3 is built from 16 residues. V was trimmed by 0 bases and J by 0 bases, leaving 10 bases between them. In nucleotides, the CDR3 is TGTGCCAGCAGCCAAGATGTGGGTATTAGCACAGATACGCAGTATTTT. Its translation: CASSQDVGISTDTQYF.

The chain links TRBV19 to TRBJ2-7; 7 positions agree with TRBD2. Germline V gene lookup returns CDR1 LNHDA and CDR2 SQIVND (reference sequence). V gave up 5 bases and J gave up 4 bases; unmatched junction bases: 11. This CDR3 region has 15 residues. The CDR3 reads CASSRAGVLGYEQYF. DNA of the CDR3: TGTGCCAGTAGTCGGGCGGGGGTACTGGGGTACGAGCAGTACTTC.

The chain uses TRBV7-9 and TRBJ2-1; unclear D gene. The CDR3 has 13 amino acids. V was shortened by 1 base and J by 7 bases, with 8 bases between the two germline ends. Germline V gene data show CDR1 as SEHNR and CDR2 as FQNEAQ (reference sequence). The CDR3 loop reads CASSLVSKNEQFF. In nucleotides, the CDR3 is TGTGCCAGCAGCTTAGTCTCGAAGAATGAGCAGTTCTTC.

The chain employs TRBV6-5 and TRBJ1-1; perhaps TRBD1 as D (6 bases). Trimming shortened V by 1 base and J by 4 bases, and 13 bases separated the two germline ends. The CDR3 length is 15 residues. Looked up from germline, CDR1 is MNHEY and CDR2 is SVGAGI. The DNA for the CDR3 is TGTGCCAGCAGTTACTTCGGGGGGGCTGGCACTGAAGCTTTCTTT. Translated, it gives CASSYFGGAGTEAFF.

DNA for the CDR3: TGCAGCGTTGAGGAGGACAGTGGAAACACCATATATTTT. Residues: CSVEEDSGNTIYF. The chain links TRBV29-1 to TRBJ1-3; the D gene is possibly TRBD1 (6 bases). This CDR3 has 13 amino acids. The V and J ends lost 3 bases and 3 bases respectively, with 9 bases between them. Per the germline V gene, CDR1 is SQVTM and CDR2 is ANQGSEA.

V is TRBV6-6 and J is TRBJ2-1; no definite D call. The CDR3 has 13 residues. The V gene lost 7 bases and the J gene lost 5 bases, with 12 bases spanning the gap. Germline CDR1 is MNHNY and CDR2 is SVGAGI (reference sequence). This chain's CDR3 is CASTKTGHNEQFF. DNA of the CDR3: TGTGCCAGCACCAAGACCGGACACAATGAGCAGTTCTTC.

The V call is TRBV7-8, the J call TRBJ2-1, with D tentatively TRBD2 (5 bases). Germline V lookup: CDR1 SGHVS, CDR2 FQNEAQ. V was pared by 5 bases and J by 10 bases, with 12 bases between. This CDR3 spans 12 amino acids. The DNA for the CDR3 is TGTGCCAGCAGCCGGACTCTCCAGGAGCAGTTCTTC. It yields the protein CASSRTLQEQFF.

This clone has just a few counts. The chain uses TRBV6-5 and TRBJ2-4; perhaps D is TRBD1 or TRBD2 (7 bases each). Trimming cost V 7 bases and J 4 bases, with 14 bases left between them. This CDR3 is 14 amino acids long. The germline V gene has CDR1 MNHEY and CDR2 SVGAGI. Here the CDR3 DNA reads TGTGCCAGCACCCAGGGGGGGGGAAAAAACATTCAGTACTTC. It specifies CASTQGGGKNIQYF.

The chain joins TRBV18 to TRBJ2-3; no firm D call. Trimming removed 3 bases at V and 2 bases at J, with 15 bases between. The CDR3 has 16 amino acids. CDR1 and CDR2 from the germline V gene are KGHSH and LQKENI. The CDR3 coding sequence is TGTGCCAGCTCACCTACTCAGCGTGGGTTCACAGATACGCAGTATTTT. Amino acid sequence: CASSPTQRGFTDTQYF.